This paragraph reports one TCR beta chain. The antigen it binds to is not known. No qualities accompany the bases; no much larger clone lies one base away. This entry belongs to a study of T-cell reconstitution after alpha-beta-depleted transplantation in children (TCRdb year 2016). Background for the entire study: The study quantitatively tracked T-cell immune reconstitution after TCRalphabeta/CD19-depleted allogeneic hematopoietic cell transplantation in children using TCR repertoire profiling.

Library preparation used PCR. The data were produced on an Illumina HiSeq 2500. Molecular barcoding was employed in the preparation of TCR libraries, with unique molecular identifiers being used to normalize TCRbeta repertoire quantification. TCRdb took the public reads, trimmed them with fastp at Q25, ran MiXCR for clone calling and kept in-frame beta chains. When rows share a CDR3 protein, they turn into one entry using the most common DNA and genes. Counted in this sample were 500,000 to 750,000 distinct CDR3 sequences; more than 20% of them appeared once. In total, the top ten clones hold around a third of the sample. Summary of the overall study and its limitations: In some patients, the high TCRbeta diversity seen at day 60 was put down to recipient T cells and intrathymic progenitors that had survived conditioning. The apparently early alphabetaT-cell count recovery about two months after transplant was reportedly dependent on only several hundred rapidly expanded clones derived from non-depleted graft cells. Hyperexpanded clone frequencies declined over subsequent months; after one year, T-cell counts and TCRbeta diversity were mostly attributed to newly produced T cells.

The sample's treatment or condition label, decoded: allogeneic hematopoietic cell transplantation with graft depleted of TCRalphabeta T cells and CD19 B cells. The children who served as transplant recipients had been given grafts of TCRalphabeta/CD19-depleted allogeneic hematopoietic cells. The CDR3, cysteine through phenylalanine, is 19 amino acids long. The kept DNA is CDR3 alone, 57 bases in frame from the first base. V is cut back by 7 bases and J by 2 bases, with 20 bases in the junction unmatched. The germline V gene (reference sequence) specifies LGHDT as CDR1 and YNNKEL as CDR2. The sequence joins TRBV3-1 to TRBJ2-7, and TRBD2 aligns with 10 junction nucleotides. The receptor comes from a boy in the first two years of life with Wiskott-Aldrich syndrome, due to receive a stem cell transplant. The sequenced sample was PBMCs, obtained before TCRalphabeta/CD19-depleted stem cell transplant. The DNA sequence is TGTGCCAGCACCGCCTCTGGGCTAGCGGGAGTGACGGGGGCCTACGAGCAGTACTTC. This gives the protein CASTASGLAGVTGAYEQYF.